This entry features one T cell receptor beta chain sequence. The entry originates in a study of shared clonotypes between healthy human individuals. Selected positively for CCR7 and CD45RO-negative, naive CD8 cells excluded terminally differentiated effector memory CD45RA+ cells. Generated by immunoSEQ multiplex PCR, the TCRdb table keeps only in-frame clones and is missing some. The data show about 1,800,000 clones, with over 85% seen just once and around 1% held by the top ten. The CDR3 spans 15 residues. V shed 4 bases and J 2 bases; nucleotides not matched to a gene: 4. CDR1 and CDR2 from the germline V gene are SEHNR and FQNEAQ (reference sequence).

The TCR was taken from a man aged 18-30 years in good health. The sequenced sample was naive CD8+ T cells sorted from blood. V and J are TRBV7-9 and TRBJ2-5; 10 bases are shared with TRBD2. The CDR3 protein is CASSYSAGGQETQYF. CDR3 sequence (DNA): TGTGCCAGCAGCTATTCAGCGGGGGGGCAAGAGACCCAGTACTTC.